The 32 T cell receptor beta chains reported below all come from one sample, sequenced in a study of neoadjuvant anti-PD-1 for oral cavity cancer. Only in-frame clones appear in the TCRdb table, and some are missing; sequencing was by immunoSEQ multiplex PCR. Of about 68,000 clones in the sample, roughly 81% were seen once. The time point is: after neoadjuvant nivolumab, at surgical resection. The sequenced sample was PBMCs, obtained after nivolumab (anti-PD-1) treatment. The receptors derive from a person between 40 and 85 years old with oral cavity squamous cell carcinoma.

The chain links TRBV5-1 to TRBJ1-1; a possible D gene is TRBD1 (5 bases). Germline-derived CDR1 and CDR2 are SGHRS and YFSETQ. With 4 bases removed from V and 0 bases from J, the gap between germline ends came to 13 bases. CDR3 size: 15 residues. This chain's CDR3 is CASSPVGEMNTEAFF. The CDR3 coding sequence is TGCGCCAGCAGCCCGGTGGGGGAGATGAACACTGAAGCTTTCTTT.

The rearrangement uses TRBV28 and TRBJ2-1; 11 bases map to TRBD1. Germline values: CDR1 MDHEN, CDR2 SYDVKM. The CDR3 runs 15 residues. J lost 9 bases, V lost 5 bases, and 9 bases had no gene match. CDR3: CASSASGQGVGEQFF. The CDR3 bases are TGTGCCAGCAGTGCCTCGGGACAGGGGGTTGGTGAGCAGTTCTTC.

DNA of the CDR3: TGCAGCGCCCGAGGCGGATACTCCTACAATGAGCAGTTCTTC. Protein product: CSARGGYSYNEQFF. This chain connects TRBV29-1 to TRBJ2-1; D gene unclear. The germline V gene has CDR1 SQVTM and CDR2 ANQGSEA. This CDR3 has 14 amino acids. The germline V and J ends were trimmed by 7 bases and 0 bases, with 13 bases remaining between them.

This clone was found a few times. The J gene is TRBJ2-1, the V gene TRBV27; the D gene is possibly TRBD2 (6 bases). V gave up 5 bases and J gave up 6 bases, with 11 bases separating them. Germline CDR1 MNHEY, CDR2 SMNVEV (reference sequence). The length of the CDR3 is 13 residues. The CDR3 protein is CASSGGLVNEQFF. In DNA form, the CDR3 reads TGTGCCAGCAGTGGGGGACTGGTCAATGAGCAGTTCTTC.

The CDR3, as DNA: TGTGCCAGCAGTTTGAGAGGGCGGCTAGCGGGGAACTACGAGCAGTACTTC. Translation: CASSLRGRLAGNYEQYF. The V and J genes are TRBV28 and TRBJ2-7; 9 bases map to TRBD2. Germline V gives CDR1 MDHEN, CDR2 SYDVKM. V lost 3 bases and J lost 3; bases outside the gene matches: 12. CDR3 size: 17 residues.

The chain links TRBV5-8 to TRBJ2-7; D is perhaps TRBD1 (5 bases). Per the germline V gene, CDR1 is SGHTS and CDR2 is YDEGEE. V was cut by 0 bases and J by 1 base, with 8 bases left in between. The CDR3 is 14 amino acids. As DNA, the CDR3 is TGTGCCAGCAGCTTGGGGCAGGGATCCTACGAGCAGTACTTC. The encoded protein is CASSLGQGSYEQYF.

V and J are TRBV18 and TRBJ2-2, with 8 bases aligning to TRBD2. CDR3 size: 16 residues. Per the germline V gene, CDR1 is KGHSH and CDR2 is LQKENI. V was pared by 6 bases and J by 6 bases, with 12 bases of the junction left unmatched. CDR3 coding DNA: TGTGCCAGCTCGCTCGTATTGGGACTAGACGCCGGGGAGCTGTTTTTT. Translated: CASSLVLGLDAGELFF.

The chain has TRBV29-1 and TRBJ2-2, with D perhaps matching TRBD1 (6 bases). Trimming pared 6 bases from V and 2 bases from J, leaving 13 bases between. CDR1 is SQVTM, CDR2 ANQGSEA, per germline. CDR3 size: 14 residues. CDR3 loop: CSVVTGINTGELFF. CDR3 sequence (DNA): TGCAGCGTCGTGACAGGAATAAACACCGGGGAGCTGTTTTTT.

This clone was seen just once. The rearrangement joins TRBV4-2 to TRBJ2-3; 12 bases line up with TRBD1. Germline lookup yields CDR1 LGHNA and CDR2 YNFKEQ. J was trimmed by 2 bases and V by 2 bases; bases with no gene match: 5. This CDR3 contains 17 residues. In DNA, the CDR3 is TGTGCCAGCAGCCAATCAGGGACAGGGGGCGCCACAGATACGCAGTATTTT. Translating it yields CASSQSGTGGATDTQYF.

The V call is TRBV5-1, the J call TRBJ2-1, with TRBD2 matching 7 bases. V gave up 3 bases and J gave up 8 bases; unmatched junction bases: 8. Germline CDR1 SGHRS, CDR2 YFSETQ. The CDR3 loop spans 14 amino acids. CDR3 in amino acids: CASSWTSRGDEQFF. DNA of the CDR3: TGCGCCAGCAGCTGGACTAGTCGGGGTGATGAGCAGTTCTTC.

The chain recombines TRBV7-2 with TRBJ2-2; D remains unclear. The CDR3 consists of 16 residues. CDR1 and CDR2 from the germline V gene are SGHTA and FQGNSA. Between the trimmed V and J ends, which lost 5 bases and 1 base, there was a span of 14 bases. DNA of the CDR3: TGTGCCAGCAGCCCTGCTGTCACGGAGAACACCGGGGAGCTGTTTTTT. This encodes CASSPAVTENTGELFF.

CDR3 sequence: CASRFAGAATGEQYF. The CDR3 DNA reads TGTGCCAGCAGATTCGCCGGGGCCGCTACTGGGGAGCAGTACTTC. V is TRBV6-5 and J is TRBJ2-7; D is tentatively TRBD1 or TRBD2 (5 bases each). The germline V and J ends were trimmed by 6 bases and 7 bases, with 22 bases remaining between them. Germline V gives CDR1 MNHEY, CDR2 SVGAGI. CDR3 length: 15 amino acids.

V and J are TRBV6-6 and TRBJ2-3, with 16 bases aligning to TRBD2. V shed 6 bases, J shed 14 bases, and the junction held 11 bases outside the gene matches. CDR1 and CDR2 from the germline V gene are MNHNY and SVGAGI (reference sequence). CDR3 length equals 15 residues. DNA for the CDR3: TGTGCCAGCAGACCGCCGGGACTAGCGGGAGGGCCCCCGTATTTT. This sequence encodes CASRPPGLAGGPPYF.

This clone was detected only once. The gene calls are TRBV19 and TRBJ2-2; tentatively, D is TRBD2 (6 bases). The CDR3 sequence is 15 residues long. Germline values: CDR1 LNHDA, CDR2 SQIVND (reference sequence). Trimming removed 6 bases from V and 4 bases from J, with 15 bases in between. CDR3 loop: CASRPLSGATGELFF. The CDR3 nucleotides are TGTGCCAGTAGGCCCCTATCGGGAGCCACCGGGGAGCTGTTTTTT. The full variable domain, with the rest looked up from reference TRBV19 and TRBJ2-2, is DGGITQSPKYLFRKEGQNVTLSCEQNLNHDAMYWYRQDPGQGLRLIYYSQIVNDFQKGDIAEGYSVSREKKESFPLTVTSAQKNPTAFYLCASRPLSGATGELFFGEGSRLTVL.

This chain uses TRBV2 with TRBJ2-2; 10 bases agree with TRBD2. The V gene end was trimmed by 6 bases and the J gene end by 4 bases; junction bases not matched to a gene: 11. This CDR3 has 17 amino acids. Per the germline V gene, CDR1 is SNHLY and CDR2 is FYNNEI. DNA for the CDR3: TGTGCCAGCAGGCTAATTGATAGCGGGAGGCCCACCGGGGAGCTGTTTTTT. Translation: CASRLIDSGRPTGELFF. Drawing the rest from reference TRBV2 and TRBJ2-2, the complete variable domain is EPEVTQTPSHQVTQMGQEVILRCVPISNHLYFYWYRQILGQKVEFLVSFYNNEISEKSEIFDDQFSVERPDGSNFTLKIRSTKLEDSAMYFCASRLIDSGRPTGELFFGEGSRLTVL.

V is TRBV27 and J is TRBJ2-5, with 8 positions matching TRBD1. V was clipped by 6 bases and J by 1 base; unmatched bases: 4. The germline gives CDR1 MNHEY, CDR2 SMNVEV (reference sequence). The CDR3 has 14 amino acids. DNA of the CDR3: TGTGCCAGCAGATTTGGGACAGGCCAAGAGACCCAGTACTTC. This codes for CASRFGTGQETQYF.

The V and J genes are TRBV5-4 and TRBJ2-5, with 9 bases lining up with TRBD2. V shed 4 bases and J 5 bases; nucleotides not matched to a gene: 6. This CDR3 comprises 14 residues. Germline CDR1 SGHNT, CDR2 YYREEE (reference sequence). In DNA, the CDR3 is TGTGCCAGCAGCACGGGACTAGCCGGGGAGACCCAGTACTTC. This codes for CASSTGLAGETQYF.

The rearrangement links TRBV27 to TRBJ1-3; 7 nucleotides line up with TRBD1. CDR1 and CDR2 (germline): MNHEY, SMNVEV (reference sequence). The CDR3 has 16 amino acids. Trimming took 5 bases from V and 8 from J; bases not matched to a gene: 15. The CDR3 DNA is TGTGCCAGCAGTCCCTTGGGGGGACAGTTCCCGCACACCATATATTTT. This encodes CASSPLGGQFPHTIYF.

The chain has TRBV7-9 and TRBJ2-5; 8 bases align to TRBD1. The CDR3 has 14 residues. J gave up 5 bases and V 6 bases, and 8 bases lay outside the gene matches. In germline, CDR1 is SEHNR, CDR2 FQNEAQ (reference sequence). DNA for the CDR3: TGTGCCAGCAGGCACCAGGGGGCGACTGAGACCCAGTACTTC. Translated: CASRHQGATETQYF. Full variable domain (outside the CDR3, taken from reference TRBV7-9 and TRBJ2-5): DTGVSQNPRHKITKRGQNVTFRCDPISEHNRLYWYRQTLGQGPEFLTYFQNEAQLEKSRLLSDRFSAERPKGSFSTLEIQRTEQGDSAMYLCASRHQGATETQYFGPGTRLLVL.

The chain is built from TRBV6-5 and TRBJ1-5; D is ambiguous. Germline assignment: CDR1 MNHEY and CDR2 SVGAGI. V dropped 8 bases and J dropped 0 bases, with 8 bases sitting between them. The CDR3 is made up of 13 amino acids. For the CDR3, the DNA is TGTGCCAGCCTTTTAAATAGCAATCAGCCCCAGCATTTT. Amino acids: CASLLNSNQPQHF.

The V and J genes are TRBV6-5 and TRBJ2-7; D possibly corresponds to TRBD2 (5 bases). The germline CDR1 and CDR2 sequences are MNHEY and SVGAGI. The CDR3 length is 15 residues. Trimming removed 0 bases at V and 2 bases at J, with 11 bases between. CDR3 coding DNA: TGTGCCAGCAGTTACTCGATACGGGAAACCTACGAGCAGTACTTC. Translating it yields CASSYSIRETYEQYF.

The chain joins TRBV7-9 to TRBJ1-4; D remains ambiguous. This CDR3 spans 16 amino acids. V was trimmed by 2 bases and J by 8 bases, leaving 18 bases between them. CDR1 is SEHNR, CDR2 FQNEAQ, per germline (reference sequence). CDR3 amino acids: CASSLWQSKSSEKLFF. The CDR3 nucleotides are TGTGCCAGCAGCTTATGGCAATCCAAATCCTCCGAAAAACTGTTTTTT.

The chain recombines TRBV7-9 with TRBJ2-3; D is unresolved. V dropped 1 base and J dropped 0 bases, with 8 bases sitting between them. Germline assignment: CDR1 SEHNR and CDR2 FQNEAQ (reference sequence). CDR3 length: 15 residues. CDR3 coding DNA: TGTGCCAGCAGCTTAGGTTCACTCAGCACAGATACGCAGTATTTT. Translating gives CASSLGSLSTDTQYF. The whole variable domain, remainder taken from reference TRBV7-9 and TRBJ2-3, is DTGVSQNPRHKITKRGQNVTFRCDPISEHNRLYWYRQTLGQGPEFLTYFQNEAQLEKSRLLSDRFSAERPKGSFSTLEIQRTEQGDSAMYLCASSLGSLSTDTQYFGPGTRLTVL.

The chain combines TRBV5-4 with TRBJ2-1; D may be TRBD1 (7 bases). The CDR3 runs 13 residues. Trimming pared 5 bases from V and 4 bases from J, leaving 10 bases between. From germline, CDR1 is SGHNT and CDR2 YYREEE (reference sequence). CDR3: CASRRDSYNEQFF. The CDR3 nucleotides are TGTGCCAGCAGGCGGGACAGTTACAATGAGCAGTTCTTC.

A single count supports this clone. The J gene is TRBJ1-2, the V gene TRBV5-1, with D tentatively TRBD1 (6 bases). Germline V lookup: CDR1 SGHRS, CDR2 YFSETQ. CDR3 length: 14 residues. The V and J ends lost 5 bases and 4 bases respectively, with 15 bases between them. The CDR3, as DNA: TGCGCCAGCAGTCAAACGACAGGCAGCTATGGCTACACCTTC. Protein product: CASSQTTGSYGYTF.

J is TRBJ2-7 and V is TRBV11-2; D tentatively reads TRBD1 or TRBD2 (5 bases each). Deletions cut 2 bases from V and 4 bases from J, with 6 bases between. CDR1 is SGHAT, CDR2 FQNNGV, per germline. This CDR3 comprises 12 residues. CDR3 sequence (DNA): TGTGCCAGCAGCTTATGGGGGTACGAGCAGTACTTC. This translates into CASSLWGYEQYF.

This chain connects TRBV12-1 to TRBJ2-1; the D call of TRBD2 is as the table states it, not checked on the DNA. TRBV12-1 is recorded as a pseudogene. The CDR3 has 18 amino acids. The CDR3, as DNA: TGTGCCAGCAGCTTTGGAGGGGCTAGCGGGAGGGCCTGGGATGAGCAGTTCTTC. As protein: CASSFGGASGRAWDEQFF.

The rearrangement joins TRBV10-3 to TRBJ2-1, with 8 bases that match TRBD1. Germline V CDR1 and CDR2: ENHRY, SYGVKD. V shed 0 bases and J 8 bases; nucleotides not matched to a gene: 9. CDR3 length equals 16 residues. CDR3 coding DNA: TGTGCCATCAGTGAGTCGCCTCAGGGGGCGATAGATGAGCAGTTCTTC. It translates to CAISESPQGAIDEQFF.

CDR3 nucleotide sequence: TGTGCCAGCAGTCTGCTAGGACGACAAAGTCGGGCCAACGTCCTGACTTTC. Amino acid sequence: CASSLLGRQSRANVLTF. V is TRBV6-9 and J is TRBJ2-6, with D uncertain. Germline V lookup: CDR1 MNHGY, CDR2 SVAAGI. The CDR3 runs 17 residues. V was shortened by 5 bases and J by 5 bases, with 19 bases between the two germline ends.

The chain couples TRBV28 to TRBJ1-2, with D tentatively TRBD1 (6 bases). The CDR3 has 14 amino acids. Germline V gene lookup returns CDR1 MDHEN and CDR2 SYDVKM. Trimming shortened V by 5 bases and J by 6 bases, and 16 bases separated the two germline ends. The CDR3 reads CASSAGGAGHGYTF. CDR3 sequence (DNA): TGTGCCAGCAGTGCTGGGGGGGCAGGTCATGGCTACACCTTC.

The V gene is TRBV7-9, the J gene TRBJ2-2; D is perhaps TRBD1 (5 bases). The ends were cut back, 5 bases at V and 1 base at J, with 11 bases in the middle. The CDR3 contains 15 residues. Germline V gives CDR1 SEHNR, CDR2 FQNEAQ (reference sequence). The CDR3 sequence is CASSNVDRNTGELFF. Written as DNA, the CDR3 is TGTGCCAGCAGCAACGTAGACAGGAACACCGGGGAGCTGTTTTTT.

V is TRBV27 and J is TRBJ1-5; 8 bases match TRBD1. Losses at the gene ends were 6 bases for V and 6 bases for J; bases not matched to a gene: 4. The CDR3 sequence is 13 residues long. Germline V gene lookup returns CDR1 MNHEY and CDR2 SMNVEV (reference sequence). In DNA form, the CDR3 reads TGTGCCAGCAGCCAGGGGGCTGGTCAGCCCCAGCATTTT. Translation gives CASSQGAGQPQHF.